Below are 17 T cell receptor beta chains sequenced from a single sample in a study of cytomegalovirus exposure and HLA in healthy donors. Primers: 60 Vbeta forward and 13 Jbeta reverse. Profiled with immunoSEQ multiplex PCR; TCRdb holds only in-frame clones, not every one. Of over 150,000 clones listed, about four fifths were seen once; the top ten hold 9.5% to 12%. Sequencing used PBMCs. These receptors all stem from a man aged 45-65 years in good health and CMV-seropositive.

This chain joins TRBV5-1 and TRBJ2-3; 13 bases agree with TRBD2. The germline gives CDR1 SGHRS, CDR2 YFSETQ. V trimming: 4 bases; J trimming: 4 bases; junction bases outside the gene matches: 9. The CDR3 has 17 amino acids. CDR3 residues: CASSPRTSGGSPDTQYF. CDR3 nucleotide sequence: TGCGCCAGCAGCCCCAGGACTAGCGGGGGTAGTCCAGATACGCAGTATTTT.

The chain is built from TRBV30 and TRBJ1-4, with D tentatively TRBD1 (5 bases). Trimming took 3 bases from V and 8 from J, leaving 13 bases between them. Germline V lookup: CDR1 GTSNPN, CDR2 SVGIG (reference sequence). This CDR3 contains 13 residues. CDR3: CAWRAQAGEKLFF. CDR3 bases: TGTGCCTGGAGAGCGCAGGCAGGGGAAAAACTGTTTTTT.

The chain employs TRBV4-2 and TRBJ2-6, with no clear D. CDR1 LGHNA and CDR2 YNFKEQ come from the germline V gene. Trimming left V 6 bases short and J 1 base short, with 4 bases between. The CDR3 sequence is 13 residues long. The CDR3 region is CASSQSGANVLTF. CDR3 DNA: TGTGCCAGCAGTCAGTCTGGGGCCAACGTCCTGACTTTC.

With regard to this clone: The same CDR3 is also encoded by other DNA sequences in this sample. The chain links TRBV5-6 to TRBJ1-1; a possible D gene is TRBD1 (6 bases). The CDR3 totals 13 residues. CDR1 is SGHDT, CDR2 YYEEEE, per germline. With 2 bases removed from V and 4 bases from J, the gap between germline ends came to 9 bases. The CDR3 reads CASSLGGGTEAFF. For the CDR3, the DNA is TGTGCCAGCAGCTTAGGGGGGGGCACTGAAGCTTTCTTT.

In this sample, this clone turned up many times. The genes are TRBV27 and TRBJ2-7, with 10 bases matching TRBD2. Looked up from germline, CDR1 is MNHEY and CDR2 is SMNVEV (reference sequence). The junction had 13 bases not matched to a gene; V was cut back by 5 bases and J by 6 bases. This CDR3 comprises 16 residues. The CDR3 nucleotides read TGTGCCAGCAGTACACGGGTAGGAGCGGGAGGGCTCGAGCAGTACTTC. This codes for CASSTRVGAGGLEQYF.

The chain recombines TRBV6-5 with TRBJ2-1, with 9 bases identical to TRBD2. Trimming at V came to 5 bases and at J to 8 bases, leaving 10 bases not matched to a gene. Germline V gene lookup returns CDR1 MNHEY and CDR2 SVGAGI. There are 15 residues in the CDR3. As DNA, the CDR3 is TGTGCCAGCAGTCTTTTTAGCGGGAGCTTCGATGAGCAGTTCTTC. This codes for CASSLFSGSFDEQFF.

The rearrangement uses TRBV6-6 and TRBJ2-1; 10 positions match TRBD2. This CDR3 region has 15 residues. The ends lost 4 bases at V and 8 bases at J; junction bases unmatched: 8. The germline CDR1 and CDR2 sequences are MNHNY and SVGAGI (reference sequence). The DNA of the CDR3 is TGTGCCAGCAGTTTTCTAGCGGGAGTCCCTTATGAGCAGTTCTTC. Protein product: CASSFLAGVPYEQFF.

This clone has only one observation. The chain has TRBV19 and TRBJ2-1, with 12 positions matching TRBD2. CDR1 is LNHDA and CDR2 is SQIVND in the germline V gene (reference sequence). The CDR3 covers 14 residues. V shed 7 bases, J shed 9 bases, and the junction held 7 bases outside the gene matches. DNA for the CDR3: TGTGCCAGTATGTCTAGCGGGGGGGCGAGTGAGCAGTTCTTC. It is translated as CASMSSGGASEQFF.

In nucleotides, the CDR3 is TGTGCCAGCACACGGGGAGCTACTAGCACAGATACGCAGTATTTT. Translating it yields CASTRGATSTDTQYF. The rearrangement links TRBV6-1 to TRBJ2-3, with D perhaps TRBD2 (5 bases). The length of the CDR3 is 15 residues. Germline assignment: CDR1 MNHNS and CDR2 SASEGT. V was pared by 7 bases and J by 0 bases, with 14 bases between.

This chain links TRBV4-3 with TRBJ2-5; D call uncertain. The V gene's germline CDR1 is LGHNA and CDR2 YSLEER. V lost 1 base and J 1 base, leaving 7 bases between the germline ends. The CDR3 extends over 14 amino acids. CDR3 residues: CASSQVGRQETQYF. The CDR3 nucleotides are TGCGCCAGCAGCCAAGTTGGGCGCCAAGAGACCCAGTACTTC.

The gene calls are TRBV19 and TRBJ1-1, with D tentatively TRBD1 (6 bases). The CDR3 totals 17 residues. Trimming cost V 4 bases and J 2 bases, with 20 bases left between them. CDR1 LNHDA and CDR2 SQIVND come from the germline V gene (reference sequence). In DNA form, the CDR3 reads TGTGCCAGTAGTAGCCATTACCTTGTACAGGGCAACACTGAAGCTTTCTTT. Amino acid sequence: CASSSHYLVQGNTEAFF.

The chain combines TRBV19 with TRBJ2-3; perhaps TRBD2 as D (5 bases). Trimming pared 3 bases from V and 4 bases from J, leaving 8 bases between. This CDR3 comprises 13 residues. The germline V gene has CDR1 LNHDA and CDR2 SQIVND (reference sequence). The CDR3 loop reads CASSIGNPDTQYF. The CDR3 DNA reads TGTGCCAGTAGTATCGGGAACCCAGATACGCAGTATTTT.

This clone was seen once. This chain connects TRBV10-3 to TRBJ2-7; D perhaps matches TRBD1 (6 bases). V was clipped by 5 bases and J by 0 bases, with 14 bases between them. The V gene's germline CDR1 is ENHRY and CDR2 SYGVKD. This CDR3 has 15 amino acids. The CDR3 nucleotides read TGTGCCATCAGTCCGACGGGACAAACCTCCTACGAGCAGTACTTC. This codes for CAISPTGQTSYEQYF.

This clone was counted a few times. The chain couples TRBV7-2 to TRBJ2-7, with TRBD1 matching over 9 bases. This CDR3 is 14 amino acids long. Germline CDR1 reads SGHTA; CDR2 reads FQGNSA. The V segment lost 5 bases and the J segment 5 bases; nucleotides outside the gene matches: 7. CDR3 coding DNA: TGTGCCAGCAGCCGCCGGGACAGGGTCAACGAGCAGTACTTC. This codes for CASSRRDRVNEQYF.

The J gene is TRBJ2-1, the V gene TRBV6-6; 7 nucleotides align to TRBD1. Germline V gene sequence: CDR1 MNHNY, CDR2 SVGAGI (reference sequence). The CDR3 loop spans 13 amino acids. With 2 bases clipped from V and 6 bases from J, the junction kept 1 base outside the gene matches. CDR3 nucleotide sequence: TGTGCCAGCAGTTACGCAGGGGGCAATGAGCAGTTCTTC. Protein sequence: CASSYAGGNEQFF.

This clone has a single count. The chain has TRBV5-4 and TRBJ1-1; D unclear. The V gene's germline CDR1 is SGHNT and CDR2 YYREEE (reference sequence). Trimming removed 4 bases at V and 0 bases at J, with 7 bases between. The CDR3 length is 13 residues. For the CDR3, the DNA is TGTGCCAGCAGCCTGGCCGTGAACACTGAAGCTTTCTTT. This sequence encodes CASSLAVNTEAFF.

V usage is TRBV28 and J usage is TRBJ1-2; 12 bases line up with TRBD1. Germline V gene sequence: CDR1 MDHEN, CDR2 SYDVKM. The CDR3 is made up of 15 amino acids. V dropped 6 bases and J dropped 7; count of bases not matched to a gene: 9. CDR3 coding DNA: TGTGCCAGCAGCAGGGCCGGGACAGGGGGCCTTGGCTACACCTTC. Its translation: CASSRAGTGGLGYTF.